This T cell receptor (beta chain) was sequenced for a study of STAT3 mutations in large granular lymphocyte leukemia. Turning to the study itself: Roughly half of the longitudinally sequenced T-LGLL patients carried detectable canonical activating STAT3 mutations. Over half of T-LGLL patients had one or more immunosuppressive regimens. Study-wide results and caveats: In T-cell large granular lymphocyte leukemia, about half of patients showed multiple immunodominant subclonotypes. TCR clonotype switching after therapy occurred in about 30% of the 18 patients. Variable sampling intervals and differing treatment regimens complicated linking therapy response to TCR clonal burden changes.

A remark on this clone: Antigen unknown.

Trimming at V came to 5 bases and at J to 0 bases, leaving 6 bases not matched to a gene. CDR3 length: 16 residues. CDR1 is SGHNT and CDR2 is YYREEE in the germline V gene (reference sequence). Clones were sequenced by immunoSEQ multiplex PCR, and TCRdb holds only the in-frame ones, with some missing. The sample holds under 10,000 clones, roughly 90% seen once. The chain links TRBV5-4 to TRBJ2-1, with 9 bases fitting TRBD2. Sequenced input: peripheral blood mononuclear cells. This sequence originates from a man aged 80 or over with T-cell large granular lymphocyte leukemia. Some clones in this sample may be carry-over from other donors' samples. The CDR3, as DNA: TGTGCCAGCAGTTCCCCGCGGGGGGGCTCCTACAATGAGCAGTTCTTC. As protein: CASSSPRGGSYNEQFF.